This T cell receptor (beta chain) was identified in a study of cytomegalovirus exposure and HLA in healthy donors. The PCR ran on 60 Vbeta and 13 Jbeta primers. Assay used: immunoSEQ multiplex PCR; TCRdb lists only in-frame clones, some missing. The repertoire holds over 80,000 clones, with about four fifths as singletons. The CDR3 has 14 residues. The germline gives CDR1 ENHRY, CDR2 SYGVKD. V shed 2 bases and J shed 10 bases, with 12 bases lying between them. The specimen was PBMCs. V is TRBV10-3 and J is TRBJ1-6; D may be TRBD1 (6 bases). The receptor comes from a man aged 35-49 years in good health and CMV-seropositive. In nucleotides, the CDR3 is TGTGCCATCAGTGAGGCCCGACAGGCATCACCCCTCCACTTT. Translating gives CAISEARQASPLHF.